This entry features one T cell receptor (beta chain) sequence. This entry belongs to a study of shared clonotypes between healthy human individuals. This table comes from immunoSEQ multiplex PCR, and its TCRdb copy is limited to in-frame clones, with some not included. The table shows some 350,000 clones, with about 74% occurring only once. The sequenced sample consisted of memory CD4+ T cells sorted from blood. Subset reported: CD45RA-negative fraction. The clonotype originates from a man in his thirties or forties in good health.

The CDR3 reads CASSLVGSAYEQYF. In DNA form, the CDR3 reads TGTGCCAGCAGTTTAGTTGGAAGTGCCTACGAGCAGTACTTC. The chain employs TRBV27 and TRBJ2-7; D is unresolved. With 2 bases removed from V and 2 bases from J, the gap between germline ends came to 10 bases. CDR3 length equals 14 residues. Germline assignment: CDR1 MNHEY and CDR2 SMNVEV (reference sequence).